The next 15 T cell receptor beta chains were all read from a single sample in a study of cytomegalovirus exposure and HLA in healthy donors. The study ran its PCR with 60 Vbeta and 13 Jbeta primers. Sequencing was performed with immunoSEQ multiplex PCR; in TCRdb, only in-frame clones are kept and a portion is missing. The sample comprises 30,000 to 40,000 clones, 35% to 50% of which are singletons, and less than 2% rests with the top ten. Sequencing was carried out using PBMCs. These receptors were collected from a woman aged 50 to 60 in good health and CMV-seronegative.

The CDR3 sequence is CASSLIGTSDNEQFF. CDR3 sequence (DNA): TGTGCCAGCAGCTTAATCGGGACATCCGACAATGAGCAGTTCTTC. The V gene is TRBV11-3, the J gene TRBJ2-1; D may be TRBD1 (6 bases). The CDR3 consists of 15 residues. Germline V lookup: CDR1 SGHNT, CDR2 YENEEA. Deletions cut 2 bases from V and 5 bases from J, with 13 bases between.

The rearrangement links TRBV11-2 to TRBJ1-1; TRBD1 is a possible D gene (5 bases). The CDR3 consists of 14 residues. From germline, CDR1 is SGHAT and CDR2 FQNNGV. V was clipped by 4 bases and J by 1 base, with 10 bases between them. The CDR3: CASSSRTSNTEAFF. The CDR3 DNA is TGTGCCAGCAGCTCCCGGACATCGAACACTGAAGCTTTCTTT.

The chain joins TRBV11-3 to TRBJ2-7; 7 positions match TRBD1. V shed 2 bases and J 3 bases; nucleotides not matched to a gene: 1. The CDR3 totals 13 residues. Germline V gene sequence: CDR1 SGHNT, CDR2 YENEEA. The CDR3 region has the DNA TGTGCCAGCAGCTTATCAGGGGGCTACGAGCAGTACTTC. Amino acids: CASSLSGGYEQYF.

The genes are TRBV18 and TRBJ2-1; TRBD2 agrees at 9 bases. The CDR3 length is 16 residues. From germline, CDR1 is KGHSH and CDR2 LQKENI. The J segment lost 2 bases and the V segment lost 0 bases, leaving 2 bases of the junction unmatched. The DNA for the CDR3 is TGTGCCAGCTCACCACCAAGCGGGGGGACCTACAATGAGCAGTTCTTC. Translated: CASSPPSGGTYNEQFF. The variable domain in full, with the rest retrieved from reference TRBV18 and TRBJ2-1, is NAGVMQNPRHLVRRRGQEARLRCSPMKGHSHVYWYRQLPEEGLKFMVYLQKENIIDESGMPKERFSAEFPKEGPSILRIQQVVRGDSAAYFCASSPPSGGTYNEQFFGPGTRLTVL.

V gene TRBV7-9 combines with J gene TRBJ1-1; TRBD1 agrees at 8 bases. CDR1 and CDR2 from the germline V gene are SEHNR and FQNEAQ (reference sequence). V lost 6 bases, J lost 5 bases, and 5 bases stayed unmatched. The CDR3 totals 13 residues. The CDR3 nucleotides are TGTGCCAGCAGTGGCAGGGGGCTAACTGAAGCTTTCTTT. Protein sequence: CASSGRGLTEAFF.

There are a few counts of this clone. In DNA form, the CDR3 reads TGTGCCAGCAGCAAGCACCCCTTTGACAGGGCGAACACCGGGGAGCTGTTTTTT. This encodes CASSKHPFDRANTGELFF. The rearrangement joins TRBV21-1 to TRBJ2-2; TRBD1, the D gene given by the table, was not confirmed from the DNA. TRBV21-1 is annotated as a pseudogene. This CDR3 comprises 18 residues.

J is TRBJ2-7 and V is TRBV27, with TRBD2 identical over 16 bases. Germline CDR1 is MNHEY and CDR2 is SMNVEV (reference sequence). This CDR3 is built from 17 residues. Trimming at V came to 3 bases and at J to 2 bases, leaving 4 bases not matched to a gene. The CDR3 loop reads CASSFGTSGGGPYEQYF. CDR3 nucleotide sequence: TGTGCCAGCAGTTTTGGGACTAGCGGGGGGGGCCCCTACGAGCAGTACTTC.

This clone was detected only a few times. CDR3 protein: CASSSNRQGTIGQYF. The CDR3 DNA reads TGTGCCAGCAGCTCGAACCGACAGGGGACTATCGGTCAGTACTTC. The chain links TRBV13 to TRBJ2-7, with TRBD1 as a possible D gene (8 bases). This CDR3 spans 15 amino acids. Trimming took 4 bases from V and 10 from J, leaving 23 bases between them. Looked up from germline, CDR1 is PRHDT and CDR2 is FYEKMQ (reference sequence). The full variable domain, with the rest looked up from reference TRBV13 and TRBJ2-7, is AAGVIQSPRHLIKEKRETATLKCYPIPRHDTVYWYQQGPGQDPQFLISFYEKMQSDKGSIPDRFSAQQFSDYHSELNMSSLELGDSALYFCASSSNRQGTIGQYFGPGTRLTVT.

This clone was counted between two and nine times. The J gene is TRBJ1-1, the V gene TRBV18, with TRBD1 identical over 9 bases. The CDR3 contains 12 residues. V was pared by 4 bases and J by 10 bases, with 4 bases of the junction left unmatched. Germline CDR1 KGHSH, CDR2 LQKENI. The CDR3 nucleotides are TGTGCCAGCTCACATACAGGGGGCGCAGCTTTCTTT. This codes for CASSHTGGAAFF.

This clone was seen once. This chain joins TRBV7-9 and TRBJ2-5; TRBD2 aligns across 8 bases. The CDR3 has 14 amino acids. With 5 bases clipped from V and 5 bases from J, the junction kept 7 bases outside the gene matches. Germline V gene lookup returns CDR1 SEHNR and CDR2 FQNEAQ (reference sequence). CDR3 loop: CASSPTAGGETQYF. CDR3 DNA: TGTGCCAGCAGCCCGACGGCGGGGGGCGAGACCCAGTACTTC.

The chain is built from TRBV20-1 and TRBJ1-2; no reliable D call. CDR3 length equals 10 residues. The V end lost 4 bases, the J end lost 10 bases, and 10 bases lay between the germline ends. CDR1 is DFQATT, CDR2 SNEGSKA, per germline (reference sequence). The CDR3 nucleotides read TGCAGTGCTACCGCGGGAGACTACACCTTC. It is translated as CSATAGDYTF.

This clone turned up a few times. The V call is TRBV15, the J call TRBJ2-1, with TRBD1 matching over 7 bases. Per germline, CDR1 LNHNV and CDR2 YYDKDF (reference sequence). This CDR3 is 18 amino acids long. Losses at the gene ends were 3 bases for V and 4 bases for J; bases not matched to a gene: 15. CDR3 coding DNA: TGTGCCACCAGCAGTCCTACCCCCCCGGGACAGTTGTACAATGAGCAGTTCTTC. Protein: CATSSPTPPGQLYNEQFF.

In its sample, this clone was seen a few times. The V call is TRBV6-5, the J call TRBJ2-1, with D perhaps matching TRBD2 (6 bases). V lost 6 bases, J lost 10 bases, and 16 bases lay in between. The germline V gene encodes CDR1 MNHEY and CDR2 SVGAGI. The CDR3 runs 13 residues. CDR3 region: CASRTPGGWEQFF. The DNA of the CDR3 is TGTGCCAGCAGAACCCCTGGGGGGTGGGAGCAGTTCTTC.

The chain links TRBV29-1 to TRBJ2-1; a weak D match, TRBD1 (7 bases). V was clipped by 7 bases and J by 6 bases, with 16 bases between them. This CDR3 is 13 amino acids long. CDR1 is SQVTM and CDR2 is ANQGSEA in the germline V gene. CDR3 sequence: CSAHPQGGNEQFF. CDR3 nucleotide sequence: TGCAGCGCCCACCCCCAGGGGGGCAATGAGCAGTTCTTC.

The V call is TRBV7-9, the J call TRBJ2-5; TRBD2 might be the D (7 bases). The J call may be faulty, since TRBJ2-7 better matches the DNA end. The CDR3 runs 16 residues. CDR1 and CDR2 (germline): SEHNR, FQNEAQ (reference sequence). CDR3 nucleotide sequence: TGTGCCAGCAGCCAGGGGAGGGACTCCATCTCCTACGAGCAGTACTTC. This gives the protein CASSQGRDSISYEQYF.